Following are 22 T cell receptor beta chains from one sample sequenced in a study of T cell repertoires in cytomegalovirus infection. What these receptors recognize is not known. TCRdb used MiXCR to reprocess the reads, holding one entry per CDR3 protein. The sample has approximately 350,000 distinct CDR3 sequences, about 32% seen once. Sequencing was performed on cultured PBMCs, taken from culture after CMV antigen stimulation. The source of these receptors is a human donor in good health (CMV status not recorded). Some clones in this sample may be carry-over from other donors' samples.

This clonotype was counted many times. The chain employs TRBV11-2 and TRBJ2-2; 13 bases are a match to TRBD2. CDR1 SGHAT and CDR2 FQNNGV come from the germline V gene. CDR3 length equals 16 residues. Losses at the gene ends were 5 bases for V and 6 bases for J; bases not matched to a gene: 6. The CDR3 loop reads CASSQTSGRASGELFF. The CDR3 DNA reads TGTGCCAGCAGCCAAACTAGCGGGAGGGCCTCCGGGGAGCTGTTTTTT. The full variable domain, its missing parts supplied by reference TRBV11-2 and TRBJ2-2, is EAGVAQSPRYKIIEKRQSVAFWCNPISGHATLYWYQQILGQGPKLLIQFQNNGVVDDSQLPKDRFSAERLKGVDSTLKIQPAKLEDSAVYLCASSQTSGRASGELFFGEGSRLTVL.

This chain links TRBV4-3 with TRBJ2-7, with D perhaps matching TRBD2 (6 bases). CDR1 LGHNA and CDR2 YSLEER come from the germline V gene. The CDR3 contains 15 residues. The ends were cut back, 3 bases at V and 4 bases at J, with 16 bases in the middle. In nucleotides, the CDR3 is TGCGCCAGCAGCCACGAACCGGGAGCACCTTACGAGCAGTACTTC. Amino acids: CASSHEPGAPYEQYF.

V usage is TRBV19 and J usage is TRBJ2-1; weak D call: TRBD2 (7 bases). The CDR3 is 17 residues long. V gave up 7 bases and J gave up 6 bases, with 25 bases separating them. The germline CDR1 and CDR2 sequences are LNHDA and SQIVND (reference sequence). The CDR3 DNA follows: TGTGCCAGTAAAGAGGTGGGGGGGGCACCCCCCACCAATGAGCAGTTCTTC. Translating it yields CASKEVGGAPPTNEQFF.

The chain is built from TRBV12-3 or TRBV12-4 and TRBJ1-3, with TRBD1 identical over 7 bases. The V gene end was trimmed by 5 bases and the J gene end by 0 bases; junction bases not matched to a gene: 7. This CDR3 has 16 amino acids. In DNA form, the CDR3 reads TGTGCCAGCAGTCAACCGGGACAGAGCTCTGGAAACACCATATATTTT. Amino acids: CASSQPGQSSGNTIYF.

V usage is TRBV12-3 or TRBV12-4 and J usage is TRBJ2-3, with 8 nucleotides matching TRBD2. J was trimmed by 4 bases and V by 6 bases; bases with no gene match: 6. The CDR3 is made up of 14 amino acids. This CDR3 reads CASRTSGSSDTQYF. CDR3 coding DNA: TGTGCCAGCAGGACGAGCGGGAGCTCAGATACGCAGTATTTT.

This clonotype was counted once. In nucleotides, the CDR3 is TGTGCCAGCAGCCAAGTTTGGACAGAAATGCAGGTATATGGCTACACCTTC. Translating it yields CASSQVWTEMQVYGYTF. V gene TRBV4-2 combines with J gene TRBJ1-2, with D tentatively TRBD1 (6 bases). From germline, CDR1 is LGHNA and CDR2 YNFKEQ. The ends were cut back, 1 base at V and 5 bases at J, with 20 bases in the middle. This CDR3 has 17 amino acids.

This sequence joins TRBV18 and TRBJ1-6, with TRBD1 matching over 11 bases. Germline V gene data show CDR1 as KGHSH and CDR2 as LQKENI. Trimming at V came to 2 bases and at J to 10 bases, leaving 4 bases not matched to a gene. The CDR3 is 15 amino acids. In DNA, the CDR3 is TGTGCCAGCTCACCATGGACAGGGGGCGACTCACCCCTCCACTTT. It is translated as CASSPWTGGDSPLHF.

CDR3 amino acids: CASSYRGTSGVSYNEQFF. CDR3 DNA: TGTGCCAGCAGTTACCGCGGGACTAGCGGGGTCTCCTACAATGAGCAGTTCTTC. The chain links TRBV6-5 to TRBJ2-1, with 13 bases fitting TRBD2. The CDR3 has 18 residues. Germline V gene lookup returns CDR1 MNHEY and CDR2 SVGAGI. The trim removed 2 bases at V and 0 bases at J, leaving 4 bases unmatched.

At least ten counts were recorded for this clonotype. The CDR3 reads CASSLSDRETQYF. The CDR3 DNA follows: TGTGCCAGCAGCTTATCCGATCGGGAGACCCAGTACTTC. V usage is TRBV7-2 and J usage is TRBJ2-5; D gene uncertain. Germline V CDR1 and CDR2: SGHTA, FQGNSA. The CDR3 sequence is 13 residues long. Trimming stripped 2 bases from V and 5 bases from J, with 9 bases between. The full variable domain, in which reference TRBV7-2 and TRBJ2-5 provide the parts outside the CDR3, is GAGVSQSPSNKVTEKGKDVELRCDPISGHTALYWYRQSLGQGLEFLIYFQGNSAPDKSGLPSDRFSAERTGGSVSTLTIQRTQQEDSAVYLCASSLSDRETQYFGPGTRLLVL.

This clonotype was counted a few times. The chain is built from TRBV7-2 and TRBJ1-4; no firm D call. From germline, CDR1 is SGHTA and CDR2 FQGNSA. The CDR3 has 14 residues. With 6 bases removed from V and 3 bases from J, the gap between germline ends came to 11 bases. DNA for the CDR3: TGTGCCAGCAGACCCCGGGCGTCTAATGAAAAACTGTTTTTT. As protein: CASRPRASNEKLFF.

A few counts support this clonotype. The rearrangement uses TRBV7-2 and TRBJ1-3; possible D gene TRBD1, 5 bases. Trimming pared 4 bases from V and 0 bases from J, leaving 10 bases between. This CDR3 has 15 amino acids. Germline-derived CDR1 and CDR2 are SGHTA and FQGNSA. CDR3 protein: CASSSQVNSGNTIYF. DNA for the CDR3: TGTGCCAGCAGCTCACAGGTCAACTCTGGAAACACCATATATTTT.

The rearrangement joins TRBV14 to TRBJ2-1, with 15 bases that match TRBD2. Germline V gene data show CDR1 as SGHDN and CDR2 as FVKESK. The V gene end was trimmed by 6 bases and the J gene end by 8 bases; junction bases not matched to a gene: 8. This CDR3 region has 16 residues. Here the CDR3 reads CASRPWTSGRAYEQFF. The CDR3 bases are TGTGCCAGCAGACCTTGGACTAGCGGGAGGGCTTATGAGCAGTTCTTC.

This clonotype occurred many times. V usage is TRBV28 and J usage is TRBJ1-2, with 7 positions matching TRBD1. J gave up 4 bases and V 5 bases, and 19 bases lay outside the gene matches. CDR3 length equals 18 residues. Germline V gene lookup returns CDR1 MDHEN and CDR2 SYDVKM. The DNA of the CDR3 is TGTGCCAGCAGTAACTCGCCGCCCAGGGGGACTACTTTCTATGGCTACACCTTC. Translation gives CASSNSPPRGTTFYGYTF.

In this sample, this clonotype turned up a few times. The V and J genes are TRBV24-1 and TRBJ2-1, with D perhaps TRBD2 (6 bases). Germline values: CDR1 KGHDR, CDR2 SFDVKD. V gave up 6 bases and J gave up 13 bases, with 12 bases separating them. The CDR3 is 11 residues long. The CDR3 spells CATSREGLQFF. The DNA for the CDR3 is TGTGCCACCAGTCGCGAGGGACTTCAGTTCTTC.

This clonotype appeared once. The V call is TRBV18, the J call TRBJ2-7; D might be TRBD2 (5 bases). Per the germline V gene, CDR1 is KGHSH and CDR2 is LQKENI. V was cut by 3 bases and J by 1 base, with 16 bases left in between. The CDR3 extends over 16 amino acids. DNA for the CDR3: TGTGCCAGCTCACCGCGGACTTCCTTGCCATCCTACGAGCAGTACGTC. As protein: CASSPRTSLPSYEQYV.

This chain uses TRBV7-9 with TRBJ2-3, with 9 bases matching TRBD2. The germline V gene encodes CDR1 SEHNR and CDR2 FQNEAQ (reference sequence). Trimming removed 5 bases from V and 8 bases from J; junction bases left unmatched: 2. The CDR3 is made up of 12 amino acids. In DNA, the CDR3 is TGTGCCAGCAGCCGTAGCGGGAGTACGCAGTATTTT. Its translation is CASSRSGSTQYF. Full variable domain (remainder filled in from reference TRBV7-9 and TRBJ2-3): DTGVSQNPRHKITKRGQNVTFRCDPISEHNRLYWYRQTLGQGPEFLTYFQNEAQLEKSRLLSDRFSAERPKGSFSTLEIQRTEQGDSAMYLCASSRSGSTQYFGPGTRLTVL.

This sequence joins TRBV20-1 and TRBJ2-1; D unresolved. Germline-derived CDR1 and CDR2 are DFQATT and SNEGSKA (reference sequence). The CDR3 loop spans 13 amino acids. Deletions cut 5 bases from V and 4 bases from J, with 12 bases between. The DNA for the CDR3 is TGCAGTGCTTCCCGGGTAGCATACAATGAGCAGTTCTTC. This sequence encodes CSASRVAYNEQFF.

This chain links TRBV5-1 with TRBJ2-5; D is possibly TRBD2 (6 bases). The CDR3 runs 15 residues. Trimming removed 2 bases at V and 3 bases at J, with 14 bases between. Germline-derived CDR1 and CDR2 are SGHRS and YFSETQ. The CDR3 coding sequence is TGCGCCAGCAGCTTCAACCCGGAGGGAAAAGAGACCCAGTACTTC. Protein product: CASSFNPEGKETQYF. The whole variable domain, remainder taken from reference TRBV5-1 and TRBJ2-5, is KAGVTQTPRYLIKTRGQQVTLSCSPISGHRSVSWYQQTPGQGLQFLFEYFSETQRNKGNFPGRFSGRQFSNSRSEMNVSTLELGDSALYLCASSFNPEGKETQYFGPGTRLLVL.

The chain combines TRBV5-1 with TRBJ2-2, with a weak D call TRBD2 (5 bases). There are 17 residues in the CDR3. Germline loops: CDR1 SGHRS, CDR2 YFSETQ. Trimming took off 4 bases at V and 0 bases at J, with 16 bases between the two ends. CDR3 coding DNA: TGCGCCAGCAGCCTCCGACCTCAGCGGCCGAACACCGGGGAGCTGTTTTTT. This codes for CASSLRPQRPNTGELFF. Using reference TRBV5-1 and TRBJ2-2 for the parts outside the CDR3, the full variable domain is KAGVTQTPRYLIKTRGQQVTLSCSPISGHRSVSWYQQTPGQGLQFLFEYFSETQRNKGNFPGRFSGRQFSNSRSEMNVSTLELGDSALYLCASSLRPQRPNTGELFFGEGSRLTVL.

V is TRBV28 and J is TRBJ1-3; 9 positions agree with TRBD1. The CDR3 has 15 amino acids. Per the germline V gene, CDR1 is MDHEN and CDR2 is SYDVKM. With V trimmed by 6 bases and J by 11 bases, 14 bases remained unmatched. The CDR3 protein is CASRPGTGMFGSIYF. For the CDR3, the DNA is TGTGCCAGCAGACCCGGGACAGGGATGTTCGGATCCATATATTTT.

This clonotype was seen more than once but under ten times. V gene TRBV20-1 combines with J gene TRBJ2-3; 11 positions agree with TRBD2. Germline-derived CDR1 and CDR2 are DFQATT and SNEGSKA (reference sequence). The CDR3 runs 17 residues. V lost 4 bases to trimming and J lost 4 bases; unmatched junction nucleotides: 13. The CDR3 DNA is TGCAGTGCTACCTTAGCGGGAGGGCCGAAATTGGCAGATACGCAGTATTTT. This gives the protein CSATLAGGPKLADTQYF.

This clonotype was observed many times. The CDR3 nucleotides read TGTGCCAGCAGCTCACCGAACACTGAAGCTTTCTTT. Encoded protein: CASSSPNTEAFF. V and J are TRBV7-2 and TRBJ1-1; no reliable D call. The CDR3 is 12 amino acids. V gave up 4 bases and J gave up 1 base, with 4 bases separating them. Germline V CDR1 and CDR2: SGHTA, FQGNSA. The variable domain in full, with the rest retrieved from reference TRBV7-2 and TRBJ1-1, is GAGVSQSPSNKVTEKGKDVELRCDPISGHTALYWYRQSLGQGLEFLIYFQGNSAPDKSGLPSDRFSAERTGGSVSTLTIQRTQQEDSAVYLCASSSPNTEAFFGQGTRLTVV.